This is a list of T cell receptor beta chains from one sample in a study of technical replicates of blood from a handful of donors. Repertoires were generated with immunoSEQ multiplex PCR, while TCRdb's copy carries only in-frame clones and drops some. The sample lists approximately 17,000 clones, about nine tenths occurring once. Sequenced input: PBMCs. Receptor source: a human donor in good health. The CDR3 runs from the conserved cysteine through the conserved F or W. The D gene is left open where the match is weak. Clone size is given for some rows only: seen once, a few or many times, or a class if the clone is expanded.

TGTGCCAGCAGTCTCGGGACAACGAACACCGGGGAGCTGTTTTTT	CASSLGTTNTGELFF	-	-	TRBV2	TRBJ2-2
TGTGCCAGCAGCGCTACGGGGGGTAATCAGCCCCAGCATTTT	CASSATGGNQPQHF	-	few	TRBV6-1	TRBJ1-5
TGTGCCAGCAGCTTAGACCCTAAGACTGGAAGTGACTTC	CASSLDPKTGSDF	-	-	TRBV7-9	TRBJ2-7
TGCGCCAGCAGCTCTGGACAGCAAGAGACCCAGTACTTC	CASSSGQQETQYF	-	-	TRBV5-1	TRBJ2-5
TGTGCCAGCAGCTTAGCTTTACAGGCCTCCTACGAGCAGTACTTC	CASSLALQASYEQYF	-	once	TRBV7-6	TRBJ2-7
TGTGCCTGGAGCACGTGGGGTGAGGGCACTGAAGCTTTCTTT	CAWSTWGEGTEAFF	-	-	TRBV30	TRBJ1-1
TGTGCCAGTAGTAATAGCGGAATAGGCGAGCAGTACTTC	CASSNSGIGEQYF	-	-	TRBV19	TRBJ2-7
TGTGCCTGGAGTGAAGGGACACCAGGGGCAGATACGCAGTATTTT	CAWSEGTPGADTQYF	-	-	TRBV30	TRBJ2-3
TGTGCCAGCAGCAAAGGGACAGGGGGAGAGACCCAGTACTTC	CASSKGTGGETQYF	-	-	TRBV21-1	TRBJ2-5
TGTGCCAGCAGCGTAGATGTTCTCGGGACAGGGGCGTTAAAGGCTTTCTTT	CASSVDVLGTGALKAFF	TRBD1	-	TRBV9	TRBJ1-1
TGCGCCAGCAGCTTGGGGGACAGTATTGAAGCTTTCTTT	CASSLGDSIEAFF	TRBD1	once	TRBV5-1	TRBJ1-1
TGCGCCAGCAGTGAAATAGGGGGGACAGGGGCCTACGAGCAGTACTTC	CASSEIGGTGAYEQYF	TRBD1	-	TRBV10-2	TRBJ2-7
TGTGCCAGCAGTCCCACTAGTTTAGGGCCCAATGAGCAGTTCTTC	CASSPTSLGPNEQFF	-	-	TRBV6-1	TRBJ2-1
TGCAGCGTTGAATGGGGGGTGACTTTCCCCTACGAGCAGTACTTC	CSVEWGVTFPYEQYF	-	-	TRBV29-1	TRBJ2-7
TGTGCCAGCTCACGTGGACAGAACACTGAAGCTTTCTTT	CASSRGQNTEAFF	-	-	TRBV18	TRBJ1-1
TGTGCCAGCAGCCTCGGACAGGGAGGTGGGCAGTACTTC	CASSLGQGGGQYF	TRBD1	-	TRBV5-5	TRBJ2-7
TGTGCCAGCAGCCCCTGGACAGGGGGCGGGACTGAAGCTTTCTTT	CASSPWTGGGTEAFF	TRBD1	few	TRBV7-2	TRBJ1-1
TGTGCCAGCAGCTCCTACACACTAGCGCGCTCCTACAATGAGCAGTTCTTC	CASSSYTLARSYNEQFF	TRBD2	once	TRBV7-9	TRBJ2-1
TGTGCCAGCAGGCTAACAGGGATCAATGAGCAGTTCTTC	CASRLTGINEQFF	-	-	TRBV7-2	TRBJ2-1
TGTGCCAGCAATGGGGGGGCCCCCTCCTACAATGAGCAGTTCTTC	CASNGGAPSYNEQFF	-	-	TRBV28	TRBJ2-1
TGTGCCAGCAGCTTAAGAGGGACTAGCGGGAGTTACGAGCAGTACTTC	CASSLRGTSGSYEQYF	TRBD2	-	TRBV7-6	TRBJ2-7
TGTGCCAGCAGGCCGGGACAGGGCGGTAACGAGCAGTACTTC	CASRPGQGGNEQYF	TRBD1	-	TRBV7-9	TRBJ2-7
TGTGCCTGGAGTACAGGGGGTGGTAACTATGGCTACACCTTC	CAWSTGGGNYGYTF	TRBD1	-	TRBV30	TRBJ1-2
TGCGCCAGCAGCTTGACTAGCGGGAGGCTCAATGAGCAGTTCTTC	CASSLTSGRLNEQFF	TRBD2	-	TRBV5-1	TRBJ2-1
TGTGCCAGCAGCCTCTCGGGGGTTCGCACCGGGGAGCTGTTTTTT	CASSLSGVRTGELFF	-	-	TRBV7-2	TRBJ2-2
TGTGCCAGCTCACTAATGACTAGCGGGGAATATAACACCGGGGAGCTGTTTTTT	CASSLMTSGEYNTGELFF	TRBD2	once	TRBV18	TRBJ2-2
TGTGCCAGCAGCGTAGGACAGGGGCACTATGGCTACACCTTC	CASSVGQGHYGYTF	TRBD1	few	TRBV9	TRBJ1-2
TGTGCCTGCGACAGGGCCGAACAGCCCCAGCATTTT	CACDRAEQPQHF	TRBD1	-	TRBV30	TRBJ1-5
TGCGCCAGCAGCTTGGGATTAGCGGAGGGAAATGAGCAGTTCTTC	CASSLGLAEGNEQFF	-	-	TRBV5-1	TRBJ2-1
TGTGCCAGCTCACAGACAGAAGAGAATCAGCCCCAGCATTTT	CASSQTEENQPQHF	-	-	TRBV18	TRBJ1-5
TGTGCCATCAGTGGAGGACAGGGAGGCGGGATGAACACCGGGGAGCTGTTTTTT	CAISGGQGGGMNTGELFF	TRBD1	-	TRBV10-3	TRBJ2-2
TGTGCCAGCAGGACGGGGTACATGAACACTGAAGCTTTCTTT	CASRTGYMNTEAFF	-	few	TRBV6-5	TRBJ1-1
TGTGCCAGCAGTGCCGACAATGAGCAGTTCTTC	CASSADNEQFF	-	-	TRBV2	TRBJ2-1